Here is one TCR beta chain with its context. What was sequenced were expressed TCRB transcripts, since all of the isolated RNA had been reverse transcribed. Assay used: immunoSEQ multiplex PCR; TCRdb lists only in-frame clones, some missing. This table has 360,000 or so clones, 20% appearing once. The CDR3 consists of 17 residues. With 0 bases clipped from V and 4 bases from J, the junction kept 9 bases outside the gene matches. Germline V gives CDR1 LNHNV, CDR2 YYDKDF (reference sequence). This sample stems from a study of beta chain features in type 1 diabetes. The receptor's source is a woman aged 18-30 years in good health. The sequenced material came from naive CD4+ T cells from blood. The genes are TRBV15 and TRBJ1-1; TRBD1 aligns across 9 bases. The CDR3 is CATSRDLPRDRATEAFF. The CDR3 DNA reads as TGTGCCACCAGCAGAGATCTCCCCCGGGACAGGGCCACTGAAGCTTTCTTT.